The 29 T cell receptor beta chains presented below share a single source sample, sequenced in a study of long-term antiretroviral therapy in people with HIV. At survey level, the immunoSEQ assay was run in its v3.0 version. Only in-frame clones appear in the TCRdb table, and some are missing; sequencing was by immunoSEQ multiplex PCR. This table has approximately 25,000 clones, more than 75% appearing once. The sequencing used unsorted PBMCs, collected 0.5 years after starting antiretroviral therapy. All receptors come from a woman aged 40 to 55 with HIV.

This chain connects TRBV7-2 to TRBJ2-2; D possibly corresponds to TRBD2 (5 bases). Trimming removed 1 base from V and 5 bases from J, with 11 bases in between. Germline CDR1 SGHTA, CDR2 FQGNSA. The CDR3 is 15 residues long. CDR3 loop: CASSLVSTGTGELFF. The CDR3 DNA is TGTGCCAGCAGCTTAGTTTCTACGGGGACCGGGGAGCTGTTTTTT. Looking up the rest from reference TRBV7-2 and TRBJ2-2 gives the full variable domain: GAGVSQSPSNKVTEKGKDVELRCDPISGHTALYWYRQSLGQGLEFLIYFQGNSAPDKSGLPSDRFSAERTGGSVSTLTIQRTQQEDSAVYLCASSLVSTGTGELFFGEGSRLTVL.

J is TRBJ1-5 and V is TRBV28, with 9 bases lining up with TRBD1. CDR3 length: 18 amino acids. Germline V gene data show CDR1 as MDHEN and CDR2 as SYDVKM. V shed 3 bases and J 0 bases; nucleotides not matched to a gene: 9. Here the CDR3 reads CASSFEGQGDYSNQPQHF. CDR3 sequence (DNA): TGTGCCAGCAGTTTTGAGGGACAGGGAGATTATAGCAATCAGCCCCAGCATTTT. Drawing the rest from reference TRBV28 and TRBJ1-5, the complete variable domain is DVKVTQSSRYLVKRTGEKVFLECVQDMDHENMFWYRQDPGLGLRLIYFSYDVKMKEKGDIPEGYSVSREKKERFSLILESASTNQTSMYLCASSFEGQGDYSNQPQHFGDGTRLSIL.

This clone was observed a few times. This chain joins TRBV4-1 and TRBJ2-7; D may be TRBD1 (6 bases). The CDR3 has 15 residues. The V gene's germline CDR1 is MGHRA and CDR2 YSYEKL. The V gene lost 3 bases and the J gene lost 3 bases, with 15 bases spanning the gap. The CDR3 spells CASSQSTDRIYEQYF. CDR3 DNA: TGCGCCAGCAGCCAGAGTACCGACAGGATCTACGAGCAGTACTTC.

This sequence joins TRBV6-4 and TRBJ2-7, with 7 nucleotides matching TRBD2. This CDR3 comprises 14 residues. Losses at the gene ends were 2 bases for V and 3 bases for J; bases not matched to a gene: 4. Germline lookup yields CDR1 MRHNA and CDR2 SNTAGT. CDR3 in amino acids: CASSDRRGFYEQYF. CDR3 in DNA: TGTGCCAGCAGTGACCGGCGGGGGTTCTACGAGCAGTACTTC.

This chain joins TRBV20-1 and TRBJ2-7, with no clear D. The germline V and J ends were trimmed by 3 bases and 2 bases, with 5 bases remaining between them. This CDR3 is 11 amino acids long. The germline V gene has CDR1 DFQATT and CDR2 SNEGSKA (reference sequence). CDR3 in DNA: TGCAGTGCTAGTTCTGCCTACGAGCAGTACTTC. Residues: CSASSAYEQYF.

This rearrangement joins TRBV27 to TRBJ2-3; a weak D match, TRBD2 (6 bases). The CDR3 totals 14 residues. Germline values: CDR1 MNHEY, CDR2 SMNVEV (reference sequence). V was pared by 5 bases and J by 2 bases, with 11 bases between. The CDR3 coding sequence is TGTGCCAGCAGTCCGGGACTCTTCACAGATACGCAGTATTTT. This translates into CASSPGLFTDTQYF.

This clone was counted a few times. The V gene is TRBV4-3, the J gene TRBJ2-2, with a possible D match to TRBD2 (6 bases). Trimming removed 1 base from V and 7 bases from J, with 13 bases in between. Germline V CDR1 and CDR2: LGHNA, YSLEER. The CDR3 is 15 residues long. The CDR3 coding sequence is TGCGCCAGCAGCCAAGGGTTCGTCGGGGGCGGGGAGCTGTTTTTT. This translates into CASSQGFVGGGELFF.

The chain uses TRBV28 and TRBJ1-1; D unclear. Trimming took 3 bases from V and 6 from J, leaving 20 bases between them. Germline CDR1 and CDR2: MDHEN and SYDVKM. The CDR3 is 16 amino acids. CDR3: CASSLREGISVAEAFF. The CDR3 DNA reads TGTGCCAGCAGTTTGCGGGAAGGGATTTCAGTGGCTGAAGCTTTCTTT.

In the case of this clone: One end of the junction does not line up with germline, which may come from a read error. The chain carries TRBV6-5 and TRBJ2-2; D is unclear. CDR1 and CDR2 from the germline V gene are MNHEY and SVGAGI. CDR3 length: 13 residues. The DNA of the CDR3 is TGTGCCAGCAGGGGAACGAATACCGGGGAGCTGTTTTTT. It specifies CASRGTNTGELFF.

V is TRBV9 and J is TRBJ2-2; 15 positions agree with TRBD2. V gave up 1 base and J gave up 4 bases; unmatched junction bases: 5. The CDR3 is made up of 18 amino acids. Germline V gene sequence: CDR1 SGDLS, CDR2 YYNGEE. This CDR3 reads CASSVKGLAGGGTGELFF. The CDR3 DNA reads TGTGCCAGCAGCGTAAAGGGACTAGCGGGGGGCGGCACCGGGGAGCTGTTTTTT.

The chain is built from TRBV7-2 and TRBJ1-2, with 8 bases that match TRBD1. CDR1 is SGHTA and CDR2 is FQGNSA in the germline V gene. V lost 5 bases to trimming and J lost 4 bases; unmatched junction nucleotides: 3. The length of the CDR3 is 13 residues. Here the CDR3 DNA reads TGTGCCAGCAGCCCCAGGGGGCCCTATGGCTACACCTTC. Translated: CASSPRGPYGYTF. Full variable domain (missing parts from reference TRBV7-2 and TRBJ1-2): GAGVSQSPSNKVTEKGKDVELRCDPISGHTALYWYRQSLGQGLEFLIYFQGNSAPDKSGLPSDRFSAERTGGSVSTLTIQRTQQEDSAVYLCASSPRGPYGYTFGSGTRLTVV.

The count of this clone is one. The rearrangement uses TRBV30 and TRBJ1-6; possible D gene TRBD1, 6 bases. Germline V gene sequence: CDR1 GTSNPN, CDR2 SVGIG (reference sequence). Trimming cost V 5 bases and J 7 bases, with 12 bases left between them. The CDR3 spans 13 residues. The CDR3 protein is CAWAGTKNSPLHF. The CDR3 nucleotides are TGTGCCTGGGCCGGGACAAAAAATTCACCCCTCCACTTT. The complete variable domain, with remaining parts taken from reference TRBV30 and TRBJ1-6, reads SQTIHQWPATLVQPVGSPLSLECTVEGTSNPNLYWYRQAAGRGLQLLFYSVGIGQISSEVPQNLSASRPQDRQFILSSKKLLLSDSGFYLCAWAGTKNSPLHFGNGTRLTVT.

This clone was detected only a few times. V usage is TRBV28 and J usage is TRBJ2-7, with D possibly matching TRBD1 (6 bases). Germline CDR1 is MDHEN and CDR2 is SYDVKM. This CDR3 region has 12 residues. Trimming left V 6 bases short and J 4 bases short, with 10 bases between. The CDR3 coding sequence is TGTGCCAGCAGCCTAGGGGGATACGAGCAGTACTTC. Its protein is CASSLGGYEQYF.

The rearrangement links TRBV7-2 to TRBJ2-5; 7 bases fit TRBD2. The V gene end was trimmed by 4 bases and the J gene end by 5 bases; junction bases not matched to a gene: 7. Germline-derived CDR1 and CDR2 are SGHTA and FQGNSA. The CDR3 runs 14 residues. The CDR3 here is CASSSSGSWETQYF. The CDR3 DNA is TGTGCCAGCAGCTCTAGCGGTTCCTGGGAGACCCAGTACTTC.

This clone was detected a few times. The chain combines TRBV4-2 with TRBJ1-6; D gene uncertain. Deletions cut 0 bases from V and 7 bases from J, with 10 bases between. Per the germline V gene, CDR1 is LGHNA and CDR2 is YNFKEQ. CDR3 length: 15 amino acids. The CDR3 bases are TGTGCCAGCAGCCAAGATGCGCAGGAGAATTCACCCCTCCACTTT. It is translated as CASSQDAQENSPLHF.

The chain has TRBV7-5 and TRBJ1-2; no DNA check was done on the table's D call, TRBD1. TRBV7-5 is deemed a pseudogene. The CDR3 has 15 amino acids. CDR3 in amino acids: CARSPILGQPYGYTF. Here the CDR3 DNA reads TGTGCCAGAAGCCCAATCCTGGGACAGCCATATGGCTACACCTTC.

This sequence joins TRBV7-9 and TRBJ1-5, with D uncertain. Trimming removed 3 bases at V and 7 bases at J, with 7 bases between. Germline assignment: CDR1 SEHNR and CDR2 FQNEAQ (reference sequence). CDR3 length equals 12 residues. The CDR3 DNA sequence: TGTGCCAGCAGCTTGGACCTCCAGCCCCAGCATTTT. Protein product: CASSLDLQPQHF. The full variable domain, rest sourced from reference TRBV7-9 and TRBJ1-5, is DTGVSQNPRHKITKRGQNVTFRCDPISEHNRLYWYRQTLGQGPEFLTYFQNEAQLEKSRLLSDRFSAERPKGSFSTLEIQRTEQGDSAMYLCASSLDLQPQHFGDGTRLSIL.

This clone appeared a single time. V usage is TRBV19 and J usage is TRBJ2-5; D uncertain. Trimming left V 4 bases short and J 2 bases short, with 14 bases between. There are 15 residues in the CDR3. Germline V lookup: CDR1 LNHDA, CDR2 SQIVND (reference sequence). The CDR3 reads CASSRVATSQETQYF. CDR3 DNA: TGTGCCAGTAGTAGGGTCGCCACCTCACAAGAGACCCAGTACTTC. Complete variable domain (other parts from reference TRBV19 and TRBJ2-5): DGGITQSPKYLFRKEGQNVTLSCEQNLNHDAMYWYRQDPGQGLRLIYYSQIVNDFQKGDIAEGYSVSREKKESFPLTVTSAQKNPTAFYLCASSRVATSQETQYFGPGTRLLVL.

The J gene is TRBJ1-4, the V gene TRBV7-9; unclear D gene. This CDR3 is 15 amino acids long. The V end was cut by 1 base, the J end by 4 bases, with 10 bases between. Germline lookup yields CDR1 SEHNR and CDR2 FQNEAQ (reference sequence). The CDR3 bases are TGTGCCAGCAGCTTAGGGCTGGCTTTTAATGAAAAACTGTTTTTT. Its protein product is CASSLGLAFNEKLFF. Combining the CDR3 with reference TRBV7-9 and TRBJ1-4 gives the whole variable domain DTGVSQNPRHKITKRGQNVTFRCDPISEHNRLYWYRQTLGQGPEFLTYFQNEAQLEKSRLLSDRFSAERPKGSFSTLEIQRTEQGDSAMYLCASSLGLAFNEKLFFGSGTQLSVL.

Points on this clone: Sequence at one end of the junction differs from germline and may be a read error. The CDR3 spells CASSPKETGPSFNEQFF. The CDR3 bases are TGTGCCAGCTCACCAAAAGAGACAGGGCCATCCTTCAATGAGCAGTTCTTC. V and J are TRBV18 and TRBJ2-1; 7 nucleotides align to TRBD1. Germline V lookup: CDR1 KGHSH, CDR2 LQKENI. This CDR3 is 17 amino acids long.

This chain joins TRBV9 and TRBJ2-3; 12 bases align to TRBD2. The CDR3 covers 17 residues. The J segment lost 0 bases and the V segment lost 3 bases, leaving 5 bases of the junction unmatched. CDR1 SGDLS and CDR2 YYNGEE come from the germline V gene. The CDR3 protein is CASSGLAGATSTDTQYF. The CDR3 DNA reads TGTGCCAGCAGCGGACTAGCGGGAGCCACTAGCACAGATACGCAGTATTTT.

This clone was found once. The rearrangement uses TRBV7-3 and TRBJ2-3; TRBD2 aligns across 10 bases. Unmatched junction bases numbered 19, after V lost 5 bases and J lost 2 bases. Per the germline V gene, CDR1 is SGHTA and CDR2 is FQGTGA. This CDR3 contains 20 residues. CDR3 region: CASSPAGGSGGTSLTDTQYF. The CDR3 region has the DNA TGTGCCAGCAGCCCTGCGGGGGGTAGCGGGGGGACATCCCTCACAGATACGCAGTATTTT.

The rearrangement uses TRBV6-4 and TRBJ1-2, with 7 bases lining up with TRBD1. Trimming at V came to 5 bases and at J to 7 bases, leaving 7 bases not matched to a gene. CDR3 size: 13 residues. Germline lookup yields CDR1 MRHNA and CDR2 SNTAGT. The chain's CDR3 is CASSPQGRAGYTF. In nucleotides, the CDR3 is TGTGCCAGCAGTCCACAGGGGCGGGCTGGCTACACCTTC.

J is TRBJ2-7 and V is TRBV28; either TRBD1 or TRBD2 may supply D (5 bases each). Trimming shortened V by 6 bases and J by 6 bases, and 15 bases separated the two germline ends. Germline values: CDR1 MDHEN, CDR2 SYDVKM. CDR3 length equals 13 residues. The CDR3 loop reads CASSRDPSAEQYF. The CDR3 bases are TGTGCCAGCAGCAGGGACCCGTCCGCCGAGCAGTACTTC.

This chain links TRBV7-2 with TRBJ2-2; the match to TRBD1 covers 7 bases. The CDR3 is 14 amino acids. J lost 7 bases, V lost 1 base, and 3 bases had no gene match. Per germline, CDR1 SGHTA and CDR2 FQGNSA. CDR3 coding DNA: TGTGCCAGCAGCTTAGTACAGGGGATCGGGGAGCTGTTTTTT. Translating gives CASSLVQGIGELFF. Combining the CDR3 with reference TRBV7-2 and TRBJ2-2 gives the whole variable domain GAGVSQSPSNKVTEKGKDVELRCDPISGHTALYWYRQSLGQGLEFLIYFQGNSAPDKSGLPSDRFSAERTGGSVSTLTIQRTQQEDSAVYLCASSLVQGIGELFFGEGSRLTVL.

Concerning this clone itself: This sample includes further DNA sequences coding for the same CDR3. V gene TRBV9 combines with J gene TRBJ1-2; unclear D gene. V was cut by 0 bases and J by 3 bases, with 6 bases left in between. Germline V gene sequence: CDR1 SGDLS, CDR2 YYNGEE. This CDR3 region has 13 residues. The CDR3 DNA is TGTGCCAGCAGCGTAGGGGGTGACTATGGCTACACCTTC. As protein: CASSVGGDYGYTF. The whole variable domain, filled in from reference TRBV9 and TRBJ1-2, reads DSGVTQTPKHLITATGQRVTLRCSPRSGDLSVYWYQQSLDQGLQFLIQYYNGEERAKGNILERFSAQQFPDLHSELNLSSLELGDSALYFCASSVGGDYGYTFGSGTRLTVV.

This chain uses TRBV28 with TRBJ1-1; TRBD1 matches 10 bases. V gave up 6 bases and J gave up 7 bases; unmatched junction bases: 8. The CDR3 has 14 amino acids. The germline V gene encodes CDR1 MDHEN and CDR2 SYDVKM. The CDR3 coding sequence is TGTGCCAGCAGCGCCTTAGGGACAGGGGTTGAAGCTTTCTTT. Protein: CASSALGTGVEAFF.

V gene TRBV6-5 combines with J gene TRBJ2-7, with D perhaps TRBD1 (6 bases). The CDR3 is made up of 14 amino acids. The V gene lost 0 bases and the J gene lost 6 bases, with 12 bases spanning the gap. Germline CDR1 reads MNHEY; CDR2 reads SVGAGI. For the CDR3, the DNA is TGTGCCAGCAGTTACTCGACAGGTTTAGGCGAGCAGTACTTC. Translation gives CASSYSTGLGEQYF.

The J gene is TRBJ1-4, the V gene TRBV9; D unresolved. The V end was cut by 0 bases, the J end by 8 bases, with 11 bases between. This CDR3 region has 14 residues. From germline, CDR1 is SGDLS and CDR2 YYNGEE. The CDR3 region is CASSVGGWGEKLFF. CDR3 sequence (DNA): TGTGCCAGCAGCGTAGGGGGTTGGGGAGAAAAACTGTTTTTT. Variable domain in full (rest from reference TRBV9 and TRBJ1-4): DSGVTQTPKHLITATGQRVTLRCSPRSGDLSVYWYQQSLDQGLQFLIQYYNGEERAKGNILERFSAQQFPDLHSELNLSSLELGDSALYFCASSVGGWGEKLFFGSGTQLSVL.